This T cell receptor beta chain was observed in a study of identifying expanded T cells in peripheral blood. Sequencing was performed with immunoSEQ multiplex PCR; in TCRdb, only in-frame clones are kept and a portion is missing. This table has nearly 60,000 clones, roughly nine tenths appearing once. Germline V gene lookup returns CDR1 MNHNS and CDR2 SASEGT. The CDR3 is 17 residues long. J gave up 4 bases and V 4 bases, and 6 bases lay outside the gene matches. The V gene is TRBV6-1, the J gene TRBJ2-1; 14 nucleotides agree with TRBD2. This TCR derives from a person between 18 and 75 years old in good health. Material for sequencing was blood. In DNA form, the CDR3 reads TGTGCCAGCAGTGGACTAGCGGGGGGGCAGAGGTACAATGAGCAGTTCTTC. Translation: CASSGLAGGQRYNEQFF.